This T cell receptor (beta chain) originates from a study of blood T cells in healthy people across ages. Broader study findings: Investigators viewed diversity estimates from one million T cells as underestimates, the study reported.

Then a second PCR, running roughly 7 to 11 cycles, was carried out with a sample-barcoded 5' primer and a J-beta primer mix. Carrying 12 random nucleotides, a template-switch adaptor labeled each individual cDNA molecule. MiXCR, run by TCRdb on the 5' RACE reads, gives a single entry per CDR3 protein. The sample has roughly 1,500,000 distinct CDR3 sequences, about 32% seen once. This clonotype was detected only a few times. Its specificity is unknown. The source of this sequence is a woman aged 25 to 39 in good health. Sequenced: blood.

The CDR3: CASYPGATGAGANVLTF. The CDR3 nucleotides read TGTGCCAGCTACCCTGGGGCGACAGGGGCAGGGGCCAACGTCCTGACTTTC. This chain links TRBV2 with TRBJ2-6, with 8 positions matching TRBD1. The germline V gene encodes CDR1 SNHLY and CDR2 FYNNEI. This CDR3 spans 17 amino acids. The junction had 13 bases not matched to a gene; V was cut back by 8 bases and J by 4 bases.